This is a list of T cell receptor beta chains from one sample in a study of T cells in localized non-small cell lung cancer. Data came from immunoSEQ multiplex PCR; TCRdb stores just in-frame clones and leaves some out. The sample has 20,000 to 30,000 clones; about 86% are singletons. Sequencing was performed on peripheral blood, taken before any cancer treatment. All receptors derive from a woman aged 35 to 70 with stage I lung adenocarcinoma. Both conserved end residues are part of each CDR3. Each record gives: V gene, CDR3 protein.

TRBV7-9,CASSPSDYSGNTIYF
TRBV19,CASRPYGAADYNTGELFF
TRBV10-1,CASSEPRHGGVSEQYF
TRBV2,CASSALGQENEKLFF
TRBV15,CATSRTTAPNEKLFF
TRBV4-1,CASSTPGQRKNTEAFF
TRBV7-2,CASSPLQGAVQQYF
TRBV4-1,CASSQDIGELFF
TRBV4-1,CASSQVFPGAGQPQHF
TRBV20-1,CSARTGSFF
TRBV19,CASSILRRQTHDSPLHF
TRBV5-6,CASSYGPAISYEQYF
TRBV10-2,CASSDAGLNTDTQYF
TRBV13,CASSLDDRQSFGTQYF
TRBV6-1,CASSEGPGANVLTF
TRBV12-1,CASSRGLGQSRANVLTF
TRBV6-5,CASSSDRTQPQHF
TRBV29-1,CSVERGGYEQYF
TRBV19,CASSSTSGGYNEQFF
TRBV6-4,CASSEGTSYEQYF
TRBV9,CASSDASTDTQYF
TRBV6-4,CASSVQTGGNEQFF
TRBV7-3,CASSLTARTMNTEAFF
TRBV5-8,CASSFSRTGFGLQAFF
TRBV29-1,CSGYRVFNEKLFF
TRBV4-3,CASSQDPGQPQHF
TRBV9,CASSKREGRVEKLFF
TRBV7-8,CASSKRAADPTYEQYF
TRBV20-1,CSAKYNEQFF